The T cell receptor (beta chain) under discussion was sequenced for a study of T cell responses to AZD1222 COVID-19 vaccine. Findings and limits, study-wide: Possibly, clonal diversity was underestimated; donors were largely white British and included more females.

Assay: immunoSEQ multiplex PCR; the TCRdb copy retains only in-frame clones and omits some. The table lists some 95,000 clones, 85% to 90% of them singletons. Notes on this clone: As yet, its antigen is unknown.

Trimming took 0 bases from V and 7 from J, leaving 9 bases between them. CDR1 and CDR2 from the germline V gene are GTSNPN and SVGIG (reference sequence). CDR3 length equals 12 residues. The sample consisted of peripheral blood, taken on day 0 of AZD1222 vaccination. The chain uses TRBV30 and TRBJ1-2, with D unclear. This sequence was found in an adult in good health. The CDR3 protein is CAWSVAKSGYTF. CDR3 coding DNA: TGTGCCTGGAGTGTAGCGAAGAGTGGCTACACCTTC.